This T cell receptor (beta chain) was identified in a study of cytomegalovirus exposure and HLA in healthy donors. Study as a whole: In a later analysis, the roughly 120 validation repertoires were reported to have used the same platform as the 650 to 800 first-cohort repertoires.

The CDR3 loop spans 14 amino acids. V was trimmed by 6 bases and J by 2 bases, leaving 11 bases between them. Germline V gene sequence: CDR1 LNHDA, CDR2 SQIVND (reference sequence). As for this clone: The antigen is undetermined.

The repertoire was sequenced with immunoSEQ multiplex PCR; TCRdb's copy has only in-frame clones and lacks some. The profile shows 150,000 to 200,000 clones, 85% of them singletons. Study results and limitations: The CMV antigen specificity of a few CMV-associated chains was confirmed through in vitro analysis.

The material sequenced was PBMCs. This TCR derives from a man between 18 and 35 years old in good health and CMV-seropositive. The rearrangement links TRBV19 to TRBJ2-1; no clear D. This CDR3 reads CASRAGNAYNEQFF. As DNA, the CDR3 is TGTGCCAGTAGAGCCGGTAACGCCTACAATGAGCAGTTCTTC.